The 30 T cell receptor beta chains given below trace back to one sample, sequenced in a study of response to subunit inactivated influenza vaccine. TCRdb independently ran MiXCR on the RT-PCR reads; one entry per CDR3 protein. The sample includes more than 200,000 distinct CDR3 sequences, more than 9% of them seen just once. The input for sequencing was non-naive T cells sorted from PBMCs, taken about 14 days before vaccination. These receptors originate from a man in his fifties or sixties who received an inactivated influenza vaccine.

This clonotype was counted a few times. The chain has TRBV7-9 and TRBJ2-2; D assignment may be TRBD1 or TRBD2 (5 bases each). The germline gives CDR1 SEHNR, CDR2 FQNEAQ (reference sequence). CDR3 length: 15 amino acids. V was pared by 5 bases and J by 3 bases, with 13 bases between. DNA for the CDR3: TGTGCCAGCAGCCAAGGGACCTCAGACACCGGGGAGCTGTTTTTT. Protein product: CASSQGTSDTGELFF. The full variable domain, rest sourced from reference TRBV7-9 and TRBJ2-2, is DTGVSQNPRHKITKRGQNVTFRCDPISEHNRLYWYRQTLGQGPEFLTYFQNEAQLEKSRLLSDRFSAERPKGSFSTLEIQRTEQGDSAMYLCASSQGTSDTGELFFGEGSRLTVL.

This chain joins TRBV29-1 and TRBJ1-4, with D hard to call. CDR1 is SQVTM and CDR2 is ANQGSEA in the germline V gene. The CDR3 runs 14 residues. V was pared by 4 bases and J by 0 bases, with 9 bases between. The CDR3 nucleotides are TGCAGCGTTGTTCCAAGGGCAACTAATGAAAAACTGTTTTTT. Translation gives CSVVPRATNEKLFF.

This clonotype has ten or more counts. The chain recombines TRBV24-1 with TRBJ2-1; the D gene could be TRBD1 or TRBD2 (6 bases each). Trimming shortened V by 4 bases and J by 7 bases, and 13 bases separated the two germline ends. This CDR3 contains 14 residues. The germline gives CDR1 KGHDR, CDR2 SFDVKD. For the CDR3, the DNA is TGTGCCACCAGTGAAAGGGGGGCTAAAAATGAGCAGTTCTTC. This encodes CATSERGAKNEQFF.

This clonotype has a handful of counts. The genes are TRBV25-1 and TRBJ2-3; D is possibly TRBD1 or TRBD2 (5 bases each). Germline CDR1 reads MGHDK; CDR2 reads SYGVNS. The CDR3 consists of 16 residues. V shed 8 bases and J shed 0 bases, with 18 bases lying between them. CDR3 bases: TGTGCCAGCCTCATCAAACCAGGGACGAGCACAGATACGCAGTATTTT. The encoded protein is CASLIKPGTSTDTQYF.

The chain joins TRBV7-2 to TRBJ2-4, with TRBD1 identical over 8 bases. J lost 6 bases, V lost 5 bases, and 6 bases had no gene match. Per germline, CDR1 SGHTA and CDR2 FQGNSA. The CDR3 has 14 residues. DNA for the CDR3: TGTGCCAGCAGCCCACGACAGGGGACAAACATTCAGTACTTC. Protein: CASSPRQGTNIQYF.

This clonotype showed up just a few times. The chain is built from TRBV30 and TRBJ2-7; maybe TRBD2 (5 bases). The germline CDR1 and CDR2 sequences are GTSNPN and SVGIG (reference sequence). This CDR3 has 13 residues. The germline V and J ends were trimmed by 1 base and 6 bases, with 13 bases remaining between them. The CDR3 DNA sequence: TGTGCCTGGAGTGGAATACGGGGTGGCGAGCAGTACTTC. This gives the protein CAWSGIRGGEQYF.

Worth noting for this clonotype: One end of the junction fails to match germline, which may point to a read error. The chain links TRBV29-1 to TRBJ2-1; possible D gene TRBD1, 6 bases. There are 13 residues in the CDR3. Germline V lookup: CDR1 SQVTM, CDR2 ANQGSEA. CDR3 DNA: TGCAGCGTTAAGAGGACAGTTTCCAATGAGCGGTTCTTC. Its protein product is CSVKRTVSNERFF.

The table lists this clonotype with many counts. The CDR3 loop reads CASSVQGLEQFF. In DNA, the CDR3 is TGTGCCAGCAGCGTACAGGGTCTTGAGCAGTTCTTC. The V call is TRBV5-5, the J call TRBJ2-1; a possible D gene is TRBD1 (6 bases). Between the trimmed V and J ends, which lost 4 bases and 9 bases, there was a span of 11 bases. CDR1 and CDR2 (germline): SGHKS, YYEKEE (reference sequence). The CDR3 consists of 12 residues. The full variable domain, its missing parts supplied by reference TRBV5-5 and TRBJ2-1, is DAGVTQSPTHLIKTRGQQVTLRCSPISGHKSVSWYQQVLGQGPQFIFQYYEKEERGRGNFPDRFSARQFPNYSSELNVNALLLGDSALYLCASSVQGLEQFFGPGTRLTVL.

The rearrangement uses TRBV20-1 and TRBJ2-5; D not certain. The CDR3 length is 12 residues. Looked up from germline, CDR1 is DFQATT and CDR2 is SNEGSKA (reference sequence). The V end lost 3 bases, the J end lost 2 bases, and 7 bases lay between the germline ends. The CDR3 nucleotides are TGCAGTGCTAGTTTTCAGCAAGAGACCCAGTACTTC. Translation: CSASFQQETQYF.

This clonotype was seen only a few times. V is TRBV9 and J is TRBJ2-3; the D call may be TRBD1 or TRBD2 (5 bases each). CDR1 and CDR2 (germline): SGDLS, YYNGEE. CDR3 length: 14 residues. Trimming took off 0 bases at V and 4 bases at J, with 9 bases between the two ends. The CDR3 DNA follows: TGTGCCAGCAGCGTAGGAATGGGGGCAGATACGCAGTATTTT. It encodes CASSVGMGADTQYF.

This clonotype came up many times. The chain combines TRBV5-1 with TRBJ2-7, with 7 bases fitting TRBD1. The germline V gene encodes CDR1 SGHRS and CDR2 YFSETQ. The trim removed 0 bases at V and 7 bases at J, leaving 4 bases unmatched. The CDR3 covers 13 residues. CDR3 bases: TGCGCCAGCAGCTTGGGACAGGGCGGTGAGCAGTACTTC. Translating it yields CASSLGQGGEQYF. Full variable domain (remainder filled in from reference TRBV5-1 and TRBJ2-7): KAGVTQTPRYLIKTRGQQVTLSCSPISGHRSVSWYQQTPGQGLQFLFEYFSETQRNKGNFPGRFSGRQFSNSRSEMNVSTLELGDSALYLCASSLGQGGEQYFGPGTRLTVT.

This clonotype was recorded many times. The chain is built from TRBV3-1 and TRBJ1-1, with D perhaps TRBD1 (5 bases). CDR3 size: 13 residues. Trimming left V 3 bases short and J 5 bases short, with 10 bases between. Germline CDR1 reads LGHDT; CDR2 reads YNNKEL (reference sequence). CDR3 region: CASSQYQGTEAFF. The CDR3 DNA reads TGTGCCAGCAGCCAGTACCAGGGTACTGAAGCTTTCTTT.

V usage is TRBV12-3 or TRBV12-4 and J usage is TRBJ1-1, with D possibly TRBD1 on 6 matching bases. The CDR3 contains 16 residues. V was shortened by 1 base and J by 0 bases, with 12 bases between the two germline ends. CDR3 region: CASSLELRGMNTEAFF. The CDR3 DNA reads TGTGCCAGCAGTTTAGAGTTGAGGGGGATGAACACTGAAGCTTTCTTT.

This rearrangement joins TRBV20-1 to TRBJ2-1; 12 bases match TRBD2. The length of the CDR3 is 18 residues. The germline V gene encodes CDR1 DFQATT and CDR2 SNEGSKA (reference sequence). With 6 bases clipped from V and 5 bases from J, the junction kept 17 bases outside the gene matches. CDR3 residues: CSAQGWTSGKVLNNEQFF. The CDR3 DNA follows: TGCAGTGCCCAAGGATGGACTAGCGGGAAGGTCTTGAACAATGAGCAGTTCTTC.

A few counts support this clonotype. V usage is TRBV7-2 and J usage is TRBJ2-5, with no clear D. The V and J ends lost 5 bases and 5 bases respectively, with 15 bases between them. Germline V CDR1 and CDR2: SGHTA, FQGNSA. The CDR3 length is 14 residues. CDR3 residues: CASSTGPSGETQYF. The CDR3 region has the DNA TGTGCCAGCAGCACCGGGCCCTCCGGGGAGACCCAGTACTTC.

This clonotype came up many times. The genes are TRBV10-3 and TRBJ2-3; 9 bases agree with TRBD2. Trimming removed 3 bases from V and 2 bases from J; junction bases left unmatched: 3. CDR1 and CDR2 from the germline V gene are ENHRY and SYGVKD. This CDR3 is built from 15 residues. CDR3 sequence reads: CAISDGGGDTDTQYF. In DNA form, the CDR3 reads TGTGCCATCAGTGACGGCGGGGGGGACACAGATACGCAGTATTTT.

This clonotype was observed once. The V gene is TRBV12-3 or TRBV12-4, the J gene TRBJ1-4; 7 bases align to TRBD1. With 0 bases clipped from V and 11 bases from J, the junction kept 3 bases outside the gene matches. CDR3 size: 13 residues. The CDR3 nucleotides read TGTGCCAGCAGTTTAGCGGGGGACAGTAAACTGTTTTTT. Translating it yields CASSLAGDSKLFF.

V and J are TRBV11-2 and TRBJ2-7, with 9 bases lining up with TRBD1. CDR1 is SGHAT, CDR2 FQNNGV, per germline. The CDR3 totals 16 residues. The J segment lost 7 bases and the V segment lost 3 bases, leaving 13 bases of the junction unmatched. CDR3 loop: CASSLDRGSRGGEQYF. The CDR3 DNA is TGTGCCAGCAGCTTGGACAGGGGTTCGAGGGGGGGTGAGCAGTACTTC.

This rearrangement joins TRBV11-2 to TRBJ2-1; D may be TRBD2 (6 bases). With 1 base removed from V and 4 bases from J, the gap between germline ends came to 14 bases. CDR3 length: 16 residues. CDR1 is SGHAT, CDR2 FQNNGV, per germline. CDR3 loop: CASSLGAGSIYNEQFF. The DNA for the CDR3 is TGTGCCAGCAGCTTAGGGGCGGGATCGATTTACAATGAGCAGTTCTTC.

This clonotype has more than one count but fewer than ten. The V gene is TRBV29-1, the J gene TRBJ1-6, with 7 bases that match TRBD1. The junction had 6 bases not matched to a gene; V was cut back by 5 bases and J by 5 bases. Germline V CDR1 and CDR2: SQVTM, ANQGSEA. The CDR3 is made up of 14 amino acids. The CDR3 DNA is TGCAGCGTTACCCCCGGGACAGATAATTCACCCCTCCACTTT. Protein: CSVTPGTDNSPLHF. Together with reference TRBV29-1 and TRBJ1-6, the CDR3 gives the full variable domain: SAVISQKPSRDICQRGTSLTIQCQVDSQVTMMFWYRQQPGQSLTLIATANQGSEATYESGFVIDKFPISRPNLTFSTLTVSNMSPEDSSIYLCSVTPGTDNSPLHFGNGTRLTVT.

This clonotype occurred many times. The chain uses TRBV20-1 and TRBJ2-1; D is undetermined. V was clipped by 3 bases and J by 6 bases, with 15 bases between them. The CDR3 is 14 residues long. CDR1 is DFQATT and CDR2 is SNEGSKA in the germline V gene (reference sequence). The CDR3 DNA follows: TGCAGTGCTAGGCTGTCGGCCGGACCCAATGAGCAGTTCTTC. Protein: CSARLSAGPNEQFF.

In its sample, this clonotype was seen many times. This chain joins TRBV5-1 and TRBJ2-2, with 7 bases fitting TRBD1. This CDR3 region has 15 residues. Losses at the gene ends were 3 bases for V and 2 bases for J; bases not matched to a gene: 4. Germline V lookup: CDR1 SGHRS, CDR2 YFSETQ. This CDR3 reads CASSYRDSNTGELFF. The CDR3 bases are TGCGCCAGCAGCTATAGGGACAGCAACACCGGGGAGCTGTTTTTT.

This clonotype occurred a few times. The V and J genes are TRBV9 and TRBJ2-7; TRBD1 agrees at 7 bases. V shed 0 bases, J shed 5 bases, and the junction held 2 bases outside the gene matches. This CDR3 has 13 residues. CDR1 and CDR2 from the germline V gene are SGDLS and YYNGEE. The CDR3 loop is CASSVAGGDEQYF. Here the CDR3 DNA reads TGTGCCAGCAGCGTAGCAGGGGGTGACGAGCAGTACTTC.

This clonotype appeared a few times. CDR3 sequence: CASSLHSSYEQYF. CDR3 DNA sequence: TGTGCCAGCAGTCTGCACAGCTCCTACGAGCAGTACTTC. The rearrangement links TRBV6-1 to TRBJ2-7; no clear D. CDR1 MNHNS and CDR2 SASEGT come from the germline V gene. V was pared by 5 bases and J by 0 bases, with 8 bases between. The CDR3 loop spans 13 amino acids.

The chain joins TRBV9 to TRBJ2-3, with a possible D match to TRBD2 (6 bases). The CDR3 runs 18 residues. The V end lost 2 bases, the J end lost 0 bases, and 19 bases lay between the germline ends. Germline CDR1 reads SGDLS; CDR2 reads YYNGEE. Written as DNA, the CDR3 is TGTGCCAGCAGCGTCGGGGGATCTCGTCGACCTAGCACAGATACGCAGTATTTT. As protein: CASSVGGSRRPSTDTQYF.

The CDR3 spells CASSQDGRGGTDTQYF. CDR3 bases: TGCGCCAGCAGCCAAGATGGCAGGGGAGGCACAGATACGCAGTATTTT. V and J are TRBV4-3 and TRBJ2-3, with D possibly being TRBD1 (6 bases). This CDR3 has 16 residues. Trimming removed 0 bases from V and 1 base from J, with 11 bases in between. Germline assignment: CDR1 LGHNA and CDR2 YSLEER.

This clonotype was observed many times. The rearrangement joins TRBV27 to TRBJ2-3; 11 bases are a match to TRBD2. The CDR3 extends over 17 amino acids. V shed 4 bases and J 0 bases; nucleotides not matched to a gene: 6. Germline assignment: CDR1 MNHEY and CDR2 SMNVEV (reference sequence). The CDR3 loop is CASSSLLAGGSTDTQYF. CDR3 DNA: TGTGCCAGCAGTTCGCTCCTAGCGGGGGGTAGCACAGATACGCAGTATTTT.

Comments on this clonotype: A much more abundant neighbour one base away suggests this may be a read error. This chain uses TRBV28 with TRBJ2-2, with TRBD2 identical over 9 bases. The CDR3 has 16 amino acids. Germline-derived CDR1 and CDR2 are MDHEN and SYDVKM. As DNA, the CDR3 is TGTGCCAGCAGTTCGTTAGCGGGAGATGACACCGGGGAGCTGGTTTTT. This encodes CASSSLAGDDTGELVF.

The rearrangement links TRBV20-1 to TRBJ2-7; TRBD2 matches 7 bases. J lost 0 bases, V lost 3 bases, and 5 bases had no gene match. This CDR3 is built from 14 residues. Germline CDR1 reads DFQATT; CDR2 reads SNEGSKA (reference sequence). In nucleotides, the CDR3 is TGCAGTGCTAGTAACCGGGGGGACTCCTACGAGCAGTACTTC. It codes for CSASNRGDSYEQYF.

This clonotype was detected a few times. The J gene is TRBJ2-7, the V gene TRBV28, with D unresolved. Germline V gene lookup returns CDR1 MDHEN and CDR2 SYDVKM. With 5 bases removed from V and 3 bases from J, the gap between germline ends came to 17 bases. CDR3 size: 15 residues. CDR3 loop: CASSPRLKRNYEQYF. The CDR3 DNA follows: TGTGCCAGCAGTCCCAGACTCAAACGGAACTACGAGCAGTACTTC.